The rows below give T cell receptor beta chains drawn from one sample of a study of cytomegalovirus exposure and HLA in healthy donors. Here immunoSEQ multiplex PCR was the method, and the copy in TCRdb shows in-frame clones only, minus some. In the table there are 65,000 to 95,000 clones, roughly 85% of which are singletons. Sample: PBMCs. The receptor source for this set is a man aged 25-45 years in good health and CMV-seronegative. CDR3s include the opening cysteine and the closing phenylalanine or tryptophan. A D gene is named only where the DNA matches it firmly. Not all rows give a size; the values are once, few, many and, for expanded clones, a class.

>.|TRBJ2-2|.|TRBV19
TGTGCCAGTAGTTCCCAGAGAGGTACCGGGGAGCTGTTTTTT
CASSSQRGTGELFF
>.|TRBJ1-5|.|TRBV10-1
TGCGCCAGCAGAGAAAACAGGGACAATCAGCCCCAGCATTTT
CASRENRDNQPQHF
>.|TRBJ2-5|.|TRBV10-1
TGCGCCAGCAGTGAGAAACCGGGGTTCGGCGAGACCCAGTACTTC
CASSEKPGFGETQYF
>.|TRBJ2-5|.|TRBV18
TGTGCCAGCTCACCCCTCGAGACCCAGTACTTC
CASSPLETQYF
>TRBD1|TRBJ2-7|.|TRBV30
TGTGCCTGGAGTGCCTCAAGACAGGGGTCCTCCCGCTTC
CAWSASRQGSSRF
>.|TRBJ2-7|.|TRBV5-6
TGTGCCAGCAGCTTGAGTGTAGGGACATTAACCTACGAGCAGTACTTC
CASSLSVGTLTYEQYF
>TRBD1|TRBJ2-5|.|TRBV27
TGTGCCAGCAGTTTAAGGCTTCGGGGACAGGGGATGCTCGGCGGGACCCAGTACTTC
CASSLRLRGQGMLGGTQYF
>TRBD1|TRBJ1-2|few|TRBV27
TGTGCCAGCAGTTTGACAGGGACCCTCTATGGCTACACCTTC
CASSLTGTLYGYTF
>.|TRBJ1-1|.|TRBV6-5
TGTGCCAGCAGTTACGAGCCCCGGGACACCCGCAAACAAGCTTTCTTT
CASSYEPRDTRKQAFF
>.|TRBJ2-3|.|TRBV6-1
TGTGCCAGCAGTCGCCAGGGATTGAACACAGATACGCAGTATTTT
CASSRQGLNTDTQYF
>.|TRBJ1-1|few|TRBV2
TGTGCCAGCAGGACCCCCCGAAAAGGACAGACCAACACTGAAGCTTTCTTT
CASRTPRKGQTNTEAFF
>TRBD1|TRBJ2-2|once|TRBV5-4
TGTGCCAGCAGCATCCGGGACAGGGCATCCGGGGAGCTGTTTTTT
CASSIRDRASGELFF
>.|TRBJ2-1|.|TRBV7-9
TGTGCCAGCAGCCCGCAGGGGGCGGGAGAGTCCAGGGCCTACAATGAGCAGTTCTTC
CASSPQGAGESRAYNEQFF
>.|TRBJ1-1|many|TRBV6-5
TGTGCCAGCAGTTACAACTCCCGGAACACTGAAGCTTTCTTT
CASSYNSRNTEAFF
>.|TRBJ1-2|.|TRBV30
TGTGCCTGGGGGGGCAACCCTCCTAACTATGGCTACACCTTC
CAWGGNPPNYGYTF
>.|TRBJ2-2|once|TRBV6-5
TGTGCCAGCAGATCAGGGAAAGTCGGTCCCGGGGAGCTGTTTTTT
CASRSGKVGPGELFF
>.|TRBJ1-1|.|TRBV18
TGTGCCAGCTCACCGGCCTTGGACAGAATGAACACTGAAGCTTTCTTT
CASSPALDRMNTEAFF
>TRBD1|TRBJ1-1|.|TRBV18
TGTGCCAGCTCTCCCGACAGGGTGAACACTGAAGCTTTCTTT
CASSPDRVNTEAFF
>.|TRBJ2-3|.|TRBV6-1
TGTGCCAGCACCCCGAGCACAGATACGCAGTATTTT
CASTPSTDTQYF
>.|TRBJ2-1|few|TRBV25-1
TGTGCCGCTCCCGATAGTAGGCGGAGGTACAATGAGCAGTTCTTC
CAAPDSRRRYNEQFF
>TRBD1|TRBJ2-7|.|TRBV19
TGTGCCAGTAGTATCGGGACAGCTAGCTACGAGCAGTACTTC
CASSIGTASYEQYF
>TRBD2|TRBJ2-2|.|TRBV5-4
TGTGCCAGCAGCTCCAGGCCAGCGGGGGACACCGGGGAGCTGTTTTTT
CASSSRPAGDTGELFF
>.|TRBJ2-1|.|TRBV4-1
TGCGCCAGCAGCCAGCGTACAGGGTTGAACAATGAGCAGTTCTTC
CASSQRTGLNNEQFF
>.|TRBJ1-1|.|TRBV28
TGTGCCAGCAGTTTATTAGCGTCTGAAGCTTTCTTT
CASSLLASEAFF
>.|TRBJ2-7|.|TRBV5-1
TGCGCCAGCAGCTTAGGACAGAGAGCCTACGAGCAGTACTTC
CASSLGQRAYEQYF
>TRBD2|TRBJ2-5|few|TRBV7-9
TGTGCCAGCAGCTCCCGACTAGCGGGAGGGGAACGAGAGACCCAGTACTTC
CASSSRLAGGERETQYF
>.|TRBJ2-2|once|TRBV7-9
TGTTCCAGCAGCTTAGGGTCAGGGGTTCCCGGGGAGCTGTTTTTT
CSSSLGSGVPGELFF
>.|TRBJ1-3|.|TRBV9
TGTGCCAGCAGCCCCAGACGGGTAGACACCATATATTTT
CASSPRRVDTIYF
>TRBD1|TRBJ2-2|.|TRBV2
TGTGCCAGCACCAAAGGGGGACAGGTGGAGCTGTTTTTT
CASTKGGQVELFF
>.|TRBJ2-7|.|TRBV9
TGTGCCAGCAGCGTAGGGGCAGGGAACTACGAGCAGTACTTC
CASSVGAGNYEQYF
>TRBD1|TRBJ2-5|.|TRBV28
TGTGCCAGCAGGACAGGGGGCGGAAAGACCCAGTACTTC
CASRTGGGKTQYF
>.|TRBJ2-1|.|TRBV27
TGTGCCAGCAGCGCCTACAATGAGCAGTTCTTC
CASSAYNEQFF
>.|TRBJ2-3|.|TRBV27
TGTGCCAGCAGGCTACTAGCCGGCGGGATTGATACGCAGTATTTT
CASRLLAGGIDTQYF
>TRBD1|TRBJ2-7|once|TRBV5-1
TGCGCCAGCAGCTCCACCTCCGGGACAGGGAACGAGCAGTACTTC
CASSSTSGTGNEQYF
>.|TRBJ2-2|.|TRBV11-2
TGTGCCAGCAGCTTAAGGGTAGGGAGCACCGGGGAGCTGTTTTTT
CASSLRVGSTGELFF
>TRBD2|TRBJ2-7|.|TRBV6-6
TGTGCCAGCAGAGGGTGGGAGGGAAGCTCCTACGAGCAGTACTTC
CASRGWEGSSYEQYF
>TRBD1|TRBJ1-1|.|TRBV15
TGTGCCACCAGCAGGGACAGGGGGAACACTGAAGCTTTCTTT
CATSRDRGNTEAFF
>.|TRBJ1-6|.|TRBV12-5
TGTGCTAGTGGTTCCGCCACCGGGACCTATAATTCACCCCTCCACTTT
CASGSATGTYNSPLHF
>.|TRBJ2-3|.|TRBV7-9
TGTGCCAGCAGCGTAGGCGTGGGCCTTGGTTCCGATACGCAGTATTTT
CASSVGVGLGSDTQYF
>.|TRBJ1-6|.|TRBV28
TGTGCCAGCAGGAAACAGGGCGCGTATTCACCCCTCCACTTT
CASRKQGAYSPLHF
>.|TRBJ2-4|.|TRBV5-1
TGCGCCAGCAGCTTGGATCAGGTTTCGGCCAAAAACATTCAGTACTTC
CASSLDQVSAKNIQYF
>.|TRBJ1-5|.|TRBV27
TGTGCCAGCAGTTACAGGGCGTTGAGCAATCAGCCCCAGCATTTT
CASSYRALSNQPQHF
>TRBD1|TRBJ2-7|.|TRBV7-6
TGTGCCAGCAGCCCCCTGACAGGGCGGTCCGAGCAGTACTTC
CASSPLTGRSEQYF
>.|TRBJ2-1|.|TRBV27
TGTGCCAGCAGTTTCCCGGGTGGTGAGCAGTTCTTC
CASSFPGGEQFF
>.|TRBJ2-5|.|TRBV9
TGTGCCAGCAGCGTTCCGGGGCAAGAGACCCAGTACTTC
CASSVPGQETQYF
>.|TRBJ1-1|once|TRBV29-1
TGCAGCGTTGAAATCTTCCAGGGCTCTGAAGCTTTCTTT
CSVEIFQGSEAFF
>.|TRBJ1-4|.|TRBV4-3
TGCGCCAGCAGCCAAGAGTTACAGCTGAAAAAACTGTTTTTT
CASSQELQLKKLFF
>TRBD1|TRBJ1-2|.|TRBV5-1
TGCGCCAGCAGCTCGGGACAGGGCCACTATGGCTACACCTTC
CASSSGQGHYGYTF
>TRBD1|TRBJ2-5|.|TRBV11-1
TGTGCCAGCAGGGCGACAGGGAGAGAGACCCAGTACTTC
CASRATGRETQYF